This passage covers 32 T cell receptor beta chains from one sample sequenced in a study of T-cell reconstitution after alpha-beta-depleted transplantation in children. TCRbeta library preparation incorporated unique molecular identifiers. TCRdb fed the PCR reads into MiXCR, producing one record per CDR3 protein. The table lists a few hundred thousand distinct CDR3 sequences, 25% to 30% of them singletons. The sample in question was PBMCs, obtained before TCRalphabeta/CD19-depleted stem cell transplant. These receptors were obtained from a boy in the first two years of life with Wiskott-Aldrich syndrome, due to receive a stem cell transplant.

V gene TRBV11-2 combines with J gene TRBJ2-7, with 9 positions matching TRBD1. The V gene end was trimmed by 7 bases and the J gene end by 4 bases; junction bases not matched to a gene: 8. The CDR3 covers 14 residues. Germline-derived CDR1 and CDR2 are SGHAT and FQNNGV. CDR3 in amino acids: CASTRDRVIYEQYF. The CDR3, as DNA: TGTGCCAGCACGAGGGACAGGGTAATATACGAGCAGTACTTC.

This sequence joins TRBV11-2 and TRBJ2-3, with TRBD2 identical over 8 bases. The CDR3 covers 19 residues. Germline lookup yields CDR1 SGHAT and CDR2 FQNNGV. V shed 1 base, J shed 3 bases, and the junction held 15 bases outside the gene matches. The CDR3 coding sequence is TGTGCCAGCAGCTTAGGTTTGTTAGCGGGAAAGACGGGGACAGATACGCAGTATTTT. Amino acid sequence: CASSLGLLAGKTGTDTQYF.

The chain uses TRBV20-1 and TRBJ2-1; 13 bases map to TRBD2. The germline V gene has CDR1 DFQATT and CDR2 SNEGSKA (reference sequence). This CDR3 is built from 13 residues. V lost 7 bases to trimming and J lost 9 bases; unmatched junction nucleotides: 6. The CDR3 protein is CSVRTSGSGEQFF. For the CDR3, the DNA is TGCAGTGTCCGGACTAGCGGGAGTGGTGAGCAGTTCTTC.

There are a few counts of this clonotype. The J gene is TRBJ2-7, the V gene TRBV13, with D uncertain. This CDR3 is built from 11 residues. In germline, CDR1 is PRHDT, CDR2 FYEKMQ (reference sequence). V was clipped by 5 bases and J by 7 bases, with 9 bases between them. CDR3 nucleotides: TGTGCCAGCAGCCGGTGGGGAGAGCAGTACTTC. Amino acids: CASSRWGEQYF.

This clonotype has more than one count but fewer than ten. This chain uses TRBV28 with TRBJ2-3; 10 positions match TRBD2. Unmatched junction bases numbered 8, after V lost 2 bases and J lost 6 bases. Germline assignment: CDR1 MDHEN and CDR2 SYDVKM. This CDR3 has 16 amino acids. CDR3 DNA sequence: TGTGCCAGCAGTTTAGGGGCTAGCGGGAGTGGGGATACGCAGTATTTT. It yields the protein CASSLGASGSGDTQYF.

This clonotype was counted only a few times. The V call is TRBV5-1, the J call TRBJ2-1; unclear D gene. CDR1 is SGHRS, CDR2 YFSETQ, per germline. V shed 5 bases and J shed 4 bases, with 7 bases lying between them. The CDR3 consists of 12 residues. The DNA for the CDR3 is TGCGCCAGCAGTATCCGATACAATGAGCAGTTCTTC. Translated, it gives CASSIRYNEQFF.

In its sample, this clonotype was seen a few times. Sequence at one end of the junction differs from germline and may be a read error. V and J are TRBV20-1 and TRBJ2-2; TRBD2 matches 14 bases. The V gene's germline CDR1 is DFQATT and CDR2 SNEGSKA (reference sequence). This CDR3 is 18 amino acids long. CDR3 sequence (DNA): TGCAGTGCCAGAGGACTAGCGGGAGGACCCTTGAACACCGGGGAGCTGTTTTTT. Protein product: CSARGLAGGPLNTGELFF.

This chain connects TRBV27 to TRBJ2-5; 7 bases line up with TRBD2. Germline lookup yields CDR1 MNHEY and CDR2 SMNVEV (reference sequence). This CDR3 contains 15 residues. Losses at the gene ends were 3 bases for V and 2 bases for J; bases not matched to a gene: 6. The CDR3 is CASSFWGREQETQYF. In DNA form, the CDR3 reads TGTGCCAGCAGTTTTTGGGGGAGGGAACAAGAGACCCAGTACTTC.

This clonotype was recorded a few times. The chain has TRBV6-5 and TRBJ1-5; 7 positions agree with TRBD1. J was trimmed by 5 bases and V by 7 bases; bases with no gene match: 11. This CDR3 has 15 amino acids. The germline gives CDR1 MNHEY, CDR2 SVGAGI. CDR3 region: CASIRGPYPDQPQHF. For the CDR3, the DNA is TGTGCCAGCATTAGGGGGCCCTACCCCGATCAGCCCCAGCATTTT.

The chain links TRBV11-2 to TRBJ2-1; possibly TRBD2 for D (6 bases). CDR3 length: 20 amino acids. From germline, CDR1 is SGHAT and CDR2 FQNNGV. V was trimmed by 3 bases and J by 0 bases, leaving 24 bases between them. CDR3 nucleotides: TGTGCCAGCAGCTTTACCTTTCGCGTCGGGAGTCCCAGCTCCTACAATGAGCAGTTCTTC. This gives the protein CASSFTFRVGSPSSYNEQFF.

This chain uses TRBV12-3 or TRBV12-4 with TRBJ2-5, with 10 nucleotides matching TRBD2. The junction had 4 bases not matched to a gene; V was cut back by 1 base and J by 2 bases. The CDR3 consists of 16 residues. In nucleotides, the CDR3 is TGTGCCAGCAGTTTAGGTACAGCGGGAGGGCAAGAGACCCAGTACTTC. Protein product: CASSLGTAGGQETQYF.

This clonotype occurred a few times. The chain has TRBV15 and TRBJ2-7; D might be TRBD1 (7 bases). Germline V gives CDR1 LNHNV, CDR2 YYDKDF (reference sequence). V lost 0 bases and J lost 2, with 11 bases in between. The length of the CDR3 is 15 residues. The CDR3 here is CATSREEGQTYEQYF. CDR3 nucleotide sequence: TGTGCCACCAGCAGAGAGGAGGGACAGACCTACGAGCAGTACTTC.

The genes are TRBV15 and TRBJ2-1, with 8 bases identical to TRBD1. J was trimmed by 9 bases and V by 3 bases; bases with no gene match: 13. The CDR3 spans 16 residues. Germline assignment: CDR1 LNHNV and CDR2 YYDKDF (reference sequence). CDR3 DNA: TGTGCCACCAGCAGGACAAGGACAGGGCTAAACCTTGAGCAGTTCTTC. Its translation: CATSRTRTGLNLEQFF.

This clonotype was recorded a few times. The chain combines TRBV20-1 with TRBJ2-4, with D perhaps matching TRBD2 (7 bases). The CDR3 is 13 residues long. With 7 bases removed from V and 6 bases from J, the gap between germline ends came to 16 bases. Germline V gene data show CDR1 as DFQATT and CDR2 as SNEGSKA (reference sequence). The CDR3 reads CSGMRRGGNIQYF. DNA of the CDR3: TGCAGTGGTATGAGGAGGGGGGGAAACATTCAGTACTTC.

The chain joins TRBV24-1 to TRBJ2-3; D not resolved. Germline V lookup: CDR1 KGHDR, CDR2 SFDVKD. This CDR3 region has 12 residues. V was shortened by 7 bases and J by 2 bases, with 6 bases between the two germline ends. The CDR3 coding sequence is TGTGCCACCAGAGGTATCACAGATACGCAGTATTTT. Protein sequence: CATRGITDTQYF.

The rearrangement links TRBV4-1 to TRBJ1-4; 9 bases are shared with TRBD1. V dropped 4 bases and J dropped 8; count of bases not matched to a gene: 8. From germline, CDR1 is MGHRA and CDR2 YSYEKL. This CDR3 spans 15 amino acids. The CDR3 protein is CASSLGQGRVEKLFF. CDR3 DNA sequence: TGCGCCAGCAGCCTCGGACAGGGGAGGGTAGAAAAACTGTTTTTT.

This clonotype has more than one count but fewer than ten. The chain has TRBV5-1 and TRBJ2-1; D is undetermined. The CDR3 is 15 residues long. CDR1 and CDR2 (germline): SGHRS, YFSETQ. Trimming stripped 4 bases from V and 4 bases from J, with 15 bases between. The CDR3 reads CASSPTMSRYNEQFF. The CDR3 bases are TGCGCCAGCAGCCCCACTATGTCCAGATACAATGAGCAGTTCTTC.

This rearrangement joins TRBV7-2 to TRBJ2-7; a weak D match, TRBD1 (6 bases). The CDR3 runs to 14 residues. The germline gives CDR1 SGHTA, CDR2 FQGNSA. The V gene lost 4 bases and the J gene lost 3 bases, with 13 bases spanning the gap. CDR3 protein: CASSSLNRDYEQYF. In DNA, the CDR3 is TGTGCCAGCAGCTCCCTGAACAGGGACTACGAGCAGTACTTC.

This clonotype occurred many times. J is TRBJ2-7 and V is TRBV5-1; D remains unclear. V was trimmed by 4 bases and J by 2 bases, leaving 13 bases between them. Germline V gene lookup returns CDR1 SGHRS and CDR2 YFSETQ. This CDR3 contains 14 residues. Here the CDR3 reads CASSATGSAYEQYF. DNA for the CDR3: TGCGCCAGCAGCGCGACGGGCTCCGCCTACGAGCAGTACTTC.

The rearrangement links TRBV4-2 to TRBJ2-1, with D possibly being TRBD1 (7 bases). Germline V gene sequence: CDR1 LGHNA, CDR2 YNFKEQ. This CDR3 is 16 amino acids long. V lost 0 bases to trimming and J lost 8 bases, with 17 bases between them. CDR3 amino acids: CASSQDPGGLNDEQFF. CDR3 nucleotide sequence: TGTGCCAGCAGCCAAGACCCAGGGGGGTTGAACGATGAGCAGTTCTTC.

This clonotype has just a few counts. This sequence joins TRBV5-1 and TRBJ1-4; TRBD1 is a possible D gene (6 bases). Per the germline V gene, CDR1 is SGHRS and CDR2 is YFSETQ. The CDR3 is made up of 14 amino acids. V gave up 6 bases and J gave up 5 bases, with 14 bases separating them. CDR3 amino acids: CASKGSGTNEKLFF. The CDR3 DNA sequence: TGCGCCAGCAAAGGCTCCGGGACAAATGAAAAACTGTTTTTT.

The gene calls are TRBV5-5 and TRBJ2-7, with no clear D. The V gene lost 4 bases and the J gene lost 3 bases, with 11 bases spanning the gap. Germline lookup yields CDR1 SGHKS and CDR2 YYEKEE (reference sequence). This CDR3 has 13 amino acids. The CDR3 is CASSLSADYEQYF. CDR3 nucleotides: TGTGCCAGCAGCCTGTCTGCAGACTACGAGCAGTACTTC.

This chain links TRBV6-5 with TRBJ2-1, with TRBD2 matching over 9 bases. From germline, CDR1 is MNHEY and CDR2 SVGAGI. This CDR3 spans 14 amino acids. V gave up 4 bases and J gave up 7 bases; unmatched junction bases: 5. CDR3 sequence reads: CASSSSGMGNEQFF. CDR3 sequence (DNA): TGTGCCAGCAGTTCTAGCGGGATGGGGAATGAGCAGTTCTTC.

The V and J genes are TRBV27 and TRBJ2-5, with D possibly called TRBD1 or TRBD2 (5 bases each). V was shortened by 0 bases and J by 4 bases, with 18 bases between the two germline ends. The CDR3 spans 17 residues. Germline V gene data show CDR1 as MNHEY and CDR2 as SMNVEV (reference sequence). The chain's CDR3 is CASSLSSPFGALETQYF. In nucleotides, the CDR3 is TGTGCCAGCAGTTTATCTTCCCCCTTCGGGGCACTAGAGACCCAGTACTTC.

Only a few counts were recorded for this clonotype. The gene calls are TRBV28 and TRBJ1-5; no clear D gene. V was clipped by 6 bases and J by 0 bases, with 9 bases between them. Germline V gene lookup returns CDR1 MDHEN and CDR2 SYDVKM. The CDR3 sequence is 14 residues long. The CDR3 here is CASSFRGSNQPQHF. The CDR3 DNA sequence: TGTGCCAGCAGCTTTCGGGGTAGCAATCAGCCCCAGCATTTT.

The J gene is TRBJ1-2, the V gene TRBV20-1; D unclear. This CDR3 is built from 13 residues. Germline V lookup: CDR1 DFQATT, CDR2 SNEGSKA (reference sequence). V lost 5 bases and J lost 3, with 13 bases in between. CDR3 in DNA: TGCAGTGCTGATCTCGGGGTGGACTATGGCTACACCTTC. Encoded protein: CSADLGVDYGYTF.

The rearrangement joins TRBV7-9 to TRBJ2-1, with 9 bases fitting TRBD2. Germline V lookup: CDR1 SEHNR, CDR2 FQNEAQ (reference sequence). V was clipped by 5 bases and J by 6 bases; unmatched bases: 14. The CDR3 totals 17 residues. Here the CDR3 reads CASSPPRFPSGANEQFF. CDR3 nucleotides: TGTGCCAGCAGCCCCCCTCGGTTTCCTAGCGGGGCCAATGAGCAGTTCTTC.

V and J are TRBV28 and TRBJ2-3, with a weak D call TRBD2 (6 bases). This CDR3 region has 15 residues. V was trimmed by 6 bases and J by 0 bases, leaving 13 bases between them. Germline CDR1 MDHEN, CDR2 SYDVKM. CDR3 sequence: CASRRDFDSTDTQYF. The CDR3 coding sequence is TGTGCCAGCAGACGGGACTTTGATAGCACAGATACGCAGTATTTT.

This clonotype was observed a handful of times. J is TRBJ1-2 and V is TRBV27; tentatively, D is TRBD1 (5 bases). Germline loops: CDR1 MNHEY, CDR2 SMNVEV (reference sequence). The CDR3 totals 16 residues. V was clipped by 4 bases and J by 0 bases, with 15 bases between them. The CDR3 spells CASSSIPGPPNYGYTF. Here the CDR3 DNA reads TGTGCCAGCAGTTCGATTCCGGGACCGCCTAACTATGGCTACACCTTC.

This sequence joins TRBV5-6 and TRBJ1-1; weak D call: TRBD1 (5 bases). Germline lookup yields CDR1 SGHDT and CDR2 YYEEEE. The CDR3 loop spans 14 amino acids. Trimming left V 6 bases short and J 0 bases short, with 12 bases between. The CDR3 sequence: CASKLDIVNTEAFF. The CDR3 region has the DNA TGTGCCAGCAAGTTGGACATCGTGAACACTGAAGCTTTCTTT. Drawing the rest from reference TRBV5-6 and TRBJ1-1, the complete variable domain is DAGVTQSPTHLIKTRGQQVTLRCSPKSGHDTVSWYQQALGQGPQFIFQYYEEEERQRGNFPDRFSGHQFPNYSSELNVNALLLGDSALYLCASKLDIVNTEAFFGQGTRLTVV.

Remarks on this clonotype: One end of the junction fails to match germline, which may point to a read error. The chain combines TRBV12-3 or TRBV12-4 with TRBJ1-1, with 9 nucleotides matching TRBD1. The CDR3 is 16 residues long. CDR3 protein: CASSPLPGQGNTEALF. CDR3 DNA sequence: TGTGCCAGCAGTCCGCTACCGGGACAGGGAAACACTGAAGCTCTCTTT.

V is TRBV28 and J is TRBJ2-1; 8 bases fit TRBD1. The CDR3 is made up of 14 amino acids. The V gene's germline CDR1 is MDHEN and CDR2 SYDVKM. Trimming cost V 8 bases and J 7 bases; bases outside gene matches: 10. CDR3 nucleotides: TGTGCCAGCGCAGCGCCAGGGGGCTCTAATGAGCAGTTCTTC. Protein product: CASAAPGGSNEQFF.